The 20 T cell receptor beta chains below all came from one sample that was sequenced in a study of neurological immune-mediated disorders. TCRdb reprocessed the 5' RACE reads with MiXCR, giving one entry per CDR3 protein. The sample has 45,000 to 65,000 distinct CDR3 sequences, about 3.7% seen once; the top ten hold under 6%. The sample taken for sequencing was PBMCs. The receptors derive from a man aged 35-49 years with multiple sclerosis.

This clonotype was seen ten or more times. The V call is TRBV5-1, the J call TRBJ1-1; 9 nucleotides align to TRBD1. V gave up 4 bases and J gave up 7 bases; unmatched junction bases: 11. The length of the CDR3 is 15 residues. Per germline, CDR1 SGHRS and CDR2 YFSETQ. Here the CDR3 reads CASSPSPGQGGEAFF. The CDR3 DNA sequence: TGCGCCAGCAGCCCGTCGCCGGGACAGGGCGGTGAAGCTTTCTTT.

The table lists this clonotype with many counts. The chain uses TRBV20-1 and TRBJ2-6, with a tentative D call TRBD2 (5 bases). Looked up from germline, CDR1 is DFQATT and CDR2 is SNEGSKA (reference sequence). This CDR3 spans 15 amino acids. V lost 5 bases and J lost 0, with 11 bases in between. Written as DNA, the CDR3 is TGCAGTGCTGGAGGCGGACGCTCTGGGGCCAACGTCCTGACTTTC. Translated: CSAGGGRSGANVLTF.

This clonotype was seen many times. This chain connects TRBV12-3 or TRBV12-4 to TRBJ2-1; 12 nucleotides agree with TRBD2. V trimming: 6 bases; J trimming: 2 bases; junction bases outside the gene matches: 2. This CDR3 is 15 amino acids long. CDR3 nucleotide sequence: TGTGCCAGCAGCGGGACTAGCGGGCCCTACAATGAGCAGTTCTTC. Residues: CASSGTSGPYNEQFF.

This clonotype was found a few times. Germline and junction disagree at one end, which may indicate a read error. CDR3: CASSWPSRDPRDRRTSLNF. In nucleotides, the CDR3 is TGTGCCAGCAGCTGGCCGTCCAGAGACCCCCGGGACAGGAGAACATCCCTCAACTTT. The chain carries TRBV28 and TRBJ1-6, with 8 bases aligning to TRBD1. The CDR3 loop spans 19 amino acids. Germline V lookup: CDR1 MDHEN, CDR2 SYDVKM.

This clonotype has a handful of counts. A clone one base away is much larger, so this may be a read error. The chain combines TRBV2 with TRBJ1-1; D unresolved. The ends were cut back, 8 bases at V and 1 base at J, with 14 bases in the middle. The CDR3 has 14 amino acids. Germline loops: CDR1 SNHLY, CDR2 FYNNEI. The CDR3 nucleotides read TGTGCCAGCGTACAGAGGTTTACGAACACTGAAGCTTTCTTT. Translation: CASVQRFTNTEAFF.

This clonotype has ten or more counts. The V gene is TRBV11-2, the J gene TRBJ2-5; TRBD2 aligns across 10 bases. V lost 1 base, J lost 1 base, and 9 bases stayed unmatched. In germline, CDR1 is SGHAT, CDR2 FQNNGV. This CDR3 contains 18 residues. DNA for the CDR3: TGTGCCAGCAGCTTAGCGGACGGGGTAGCGGGGGGCCAAGAGACCCAGTACTTC. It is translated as CASSLADGVAGGQETQYF.

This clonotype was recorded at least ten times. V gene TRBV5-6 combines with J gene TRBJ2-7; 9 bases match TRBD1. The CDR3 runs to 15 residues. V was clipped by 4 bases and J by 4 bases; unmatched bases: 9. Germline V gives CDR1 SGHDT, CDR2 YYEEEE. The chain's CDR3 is CASSTLDRGRYEQYF. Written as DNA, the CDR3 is TGTGCCAGCAGCACCCTCGACAGGGGGAGGTACGAGCAGTACTTC.

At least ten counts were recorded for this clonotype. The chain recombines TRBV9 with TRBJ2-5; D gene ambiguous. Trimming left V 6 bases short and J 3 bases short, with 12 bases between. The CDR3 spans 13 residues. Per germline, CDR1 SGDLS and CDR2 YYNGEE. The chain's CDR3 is CASTEEVKETQYF. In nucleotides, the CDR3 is TGTGCCAGCACCGAGGAAGTTAAAGAGACCCAGTACTTC. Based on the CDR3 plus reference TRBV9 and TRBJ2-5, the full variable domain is DSGVTQTPKHLITATGQRVTLRCSPRSGDLSVYWYQQSLDQGLQFLIQYYNGEERAKGNILERFSAQQFPDLHSELNLSSLELGDSALYFCASTEEVKETQYFGPGTRLLVL.

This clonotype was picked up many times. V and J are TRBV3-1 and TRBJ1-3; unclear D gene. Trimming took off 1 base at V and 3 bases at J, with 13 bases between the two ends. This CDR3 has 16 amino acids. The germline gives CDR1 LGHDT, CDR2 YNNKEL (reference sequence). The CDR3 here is CASSQVVTANGNTIYF. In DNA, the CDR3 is TGTGCCAGCAGCCAAGTAGTGACTGCTAATGGAAACACCATATATTTT.

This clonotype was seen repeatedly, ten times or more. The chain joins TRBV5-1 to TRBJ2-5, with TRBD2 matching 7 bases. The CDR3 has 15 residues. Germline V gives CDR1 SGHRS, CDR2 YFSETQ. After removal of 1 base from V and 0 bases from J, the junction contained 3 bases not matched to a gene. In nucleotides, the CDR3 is TGCGCCAGCAGCTTGACTAGCGCTAACCAAGAGACCCAGTACTTC. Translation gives CASSLTSANQETQYF. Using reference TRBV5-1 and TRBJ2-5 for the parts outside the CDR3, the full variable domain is KAGVTQTPRYLIKTRGQQVTLSCSPISGHRSVSWYQQTPGQGLQFLFEYFSETQRNKGNFPGRFSGRQFSNSRSEMNVSTLELGDSALYLCASSLTSANQETQYFGPGTRLLVL.

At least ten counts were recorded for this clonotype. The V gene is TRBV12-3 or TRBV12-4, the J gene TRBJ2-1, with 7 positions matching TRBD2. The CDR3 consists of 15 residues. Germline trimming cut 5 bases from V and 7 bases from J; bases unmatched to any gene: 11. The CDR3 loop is CASSLSSGRLNEQFF. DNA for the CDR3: TGTGCCAGCAGTCTTTCTAGCGGCCGTCTAAATGAGCAGTTCTTC.

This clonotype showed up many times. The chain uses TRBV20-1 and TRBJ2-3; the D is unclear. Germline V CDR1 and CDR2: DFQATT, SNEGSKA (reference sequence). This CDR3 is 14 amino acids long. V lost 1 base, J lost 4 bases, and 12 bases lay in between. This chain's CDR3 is CSARGPPHPDTQYF. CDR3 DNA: TGCAGTGCTAGAGGGCCCCCGCACCCAGATACGCAGTATTTT.

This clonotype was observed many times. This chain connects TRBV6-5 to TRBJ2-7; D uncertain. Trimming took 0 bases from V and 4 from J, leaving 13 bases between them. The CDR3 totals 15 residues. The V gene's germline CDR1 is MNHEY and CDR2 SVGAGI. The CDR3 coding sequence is TGTGCCAGCAGTTACTCGGGCAGCCTCCCTTACGAGCAGTACTTC. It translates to CASSYSGSLPYEQYF.

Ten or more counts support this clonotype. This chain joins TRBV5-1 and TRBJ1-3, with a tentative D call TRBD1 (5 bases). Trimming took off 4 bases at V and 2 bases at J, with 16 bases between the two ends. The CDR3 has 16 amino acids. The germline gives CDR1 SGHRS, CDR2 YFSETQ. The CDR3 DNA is TGCGCCAGCAGCGGAGGGACTTCAGCAGCTGGAAACACCATATATTTT. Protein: CASSGGTSAAGNTIYF.

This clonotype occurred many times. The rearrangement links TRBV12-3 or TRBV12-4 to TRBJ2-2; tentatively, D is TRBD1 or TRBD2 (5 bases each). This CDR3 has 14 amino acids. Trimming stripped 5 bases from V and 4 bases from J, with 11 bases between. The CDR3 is CASSPGTLTGELFF. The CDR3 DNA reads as TGTGCCAGCAGTCCCGGGACCCTCACCGGGGAGCTGTTTTTT.

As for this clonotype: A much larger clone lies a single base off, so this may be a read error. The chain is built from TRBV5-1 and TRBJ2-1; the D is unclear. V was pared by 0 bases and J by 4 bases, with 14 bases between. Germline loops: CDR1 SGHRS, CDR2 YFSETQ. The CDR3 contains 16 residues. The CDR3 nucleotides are TGCGCCAGCAGCTTGGAAGGCGGCAAGCTATACAATGAGCAGTTCTTC. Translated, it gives CASSLEGGKLYNEQFF. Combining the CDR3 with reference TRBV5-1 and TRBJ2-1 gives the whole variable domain KAGVTQTPRYLIKTRGQQVTLSCSPISGHRSVSWYQQTPGQGLQFLFEYFSETQRNKGNFPGRFSGRQFSNSRSEMNVSTLELGDSALYLCASSLEGGKLYNEQFFGPGTRLTVL.

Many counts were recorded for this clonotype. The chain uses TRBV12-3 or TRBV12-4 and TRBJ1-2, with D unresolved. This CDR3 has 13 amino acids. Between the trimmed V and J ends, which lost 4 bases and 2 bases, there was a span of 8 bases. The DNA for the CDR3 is TGTGCCAGCAGTTCGGTCCCGAACTATGGCTACACCTTC. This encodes CASSSVPNYGYTF.

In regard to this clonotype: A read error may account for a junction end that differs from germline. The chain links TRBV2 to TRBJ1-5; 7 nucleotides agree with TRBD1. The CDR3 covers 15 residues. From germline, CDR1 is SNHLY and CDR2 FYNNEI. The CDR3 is CASSAGRGINQPQNF. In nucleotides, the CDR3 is TGTGCCAGCAGTGCGGGCAGGGGGATAAATCAGCCCCAGAATTTT.

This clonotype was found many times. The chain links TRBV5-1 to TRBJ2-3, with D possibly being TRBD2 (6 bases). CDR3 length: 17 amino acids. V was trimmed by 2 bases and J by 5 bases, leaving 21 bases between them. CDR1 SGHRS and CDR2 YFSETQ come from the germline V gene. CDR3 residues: CASSFGGAGRAQDTQYF. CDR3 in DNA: TGCGCCAGCAGCTTCGGGGGAGCCGGTCGCGCACAAGATACGCAGTATTTT.

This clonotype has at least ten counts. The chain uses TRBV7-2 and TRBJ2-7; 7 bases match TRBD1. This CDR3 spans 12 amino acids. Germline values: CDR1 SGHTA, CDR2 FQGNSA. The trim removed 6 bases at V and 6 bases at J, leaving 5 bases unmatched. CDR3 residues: CASSTGVGEQYF. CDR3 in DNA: TGTGCCAGCAGTACAGGGGTGGGCGAGCAGTACTTC.